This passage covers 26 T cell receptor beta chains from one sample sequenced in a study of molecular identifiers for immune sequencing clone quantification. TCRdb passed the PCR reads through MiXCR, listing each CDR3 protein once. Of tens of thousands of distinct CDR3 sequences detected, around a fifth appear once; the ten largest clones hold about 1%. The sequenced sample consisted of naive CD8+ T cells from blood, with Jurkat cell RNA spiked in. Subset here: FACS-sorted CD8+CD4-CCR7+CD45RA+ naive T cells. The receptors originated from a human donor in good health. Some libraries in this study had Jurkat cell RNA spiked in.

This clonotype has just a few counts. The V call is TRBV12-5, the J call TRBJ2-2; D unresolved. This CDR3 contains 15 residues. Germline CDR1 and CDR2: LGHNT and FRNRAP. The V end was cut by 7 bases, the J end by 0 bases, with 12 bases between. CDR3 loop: CASDPPPPNTGELFF. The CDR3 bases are TGTGCTAGTGACCCTCCGCCGCCGAACACCGGGGAGCTGTTTTTT.

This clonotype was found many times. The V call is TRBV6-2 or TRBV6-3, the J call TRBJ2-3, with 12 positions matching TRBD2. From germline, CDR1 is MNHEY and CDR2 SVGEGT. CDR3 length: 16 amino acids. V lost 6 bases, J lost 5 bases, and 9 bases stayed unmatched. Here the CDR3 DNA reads TGTGCCAGCAGCCAACTAGCGGGGGGTCTAGGAGATACGCAGTATTTT. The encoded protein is CASSQLAGGLGDTQYF.

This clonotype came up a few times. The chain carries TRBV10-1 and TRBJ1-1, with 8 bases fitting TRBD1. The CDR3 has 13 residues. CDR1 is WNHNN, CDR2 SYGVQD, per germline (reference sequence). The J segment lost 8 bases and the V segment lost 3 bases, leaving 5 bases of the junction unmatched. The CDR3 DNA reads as TGCGCCAGCAGTGAAGGGGCAGGGGGCGAAGCTTTCTTT. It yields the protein CASSEGAGGEAFF.

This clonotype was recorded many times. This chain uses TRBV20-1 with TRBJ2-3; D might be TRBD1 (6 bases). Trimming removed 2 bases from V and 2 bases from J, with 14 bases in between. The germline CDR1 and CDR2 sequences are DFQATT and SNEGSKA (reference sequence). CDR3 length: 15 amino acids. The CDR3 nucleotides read TGCAGTGCTAGATCAACCGGGACACCCACAGATACGCAGTATTTT. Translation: CSARSTGTPTDTQYF.

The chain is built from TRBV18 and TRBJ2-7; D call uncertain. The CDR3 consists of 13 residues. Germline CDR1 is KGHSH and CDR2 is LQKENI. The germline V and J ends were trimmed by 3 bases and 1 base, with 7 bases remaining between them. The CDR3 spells CASSPDGSYEQYF. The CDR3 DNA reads TGTGCCAGCTCACCGGACGGTTCCTACGAGCAGTACTTC.

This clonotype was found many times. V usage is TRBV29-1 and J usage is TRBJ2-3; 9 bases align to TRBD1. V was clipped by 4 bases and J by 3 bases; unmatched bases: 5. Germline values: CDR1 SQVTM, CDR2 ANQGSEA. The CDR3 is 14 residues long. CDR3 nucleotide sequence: TGCAGCGTTGGGACAGGGGACGGGACAGATACGCAGTATTTT. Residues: CSVGTGDGTDTQYF.

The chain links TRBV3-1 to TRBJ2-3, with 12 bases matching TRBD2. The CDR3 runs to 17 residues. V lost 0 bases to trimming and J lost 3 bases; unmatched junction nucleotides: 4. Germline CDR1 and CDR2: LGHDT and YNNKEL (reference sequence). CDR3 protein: CASSQDRGLAGTDTQYF. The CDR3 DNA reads TGTGCCAGCAGCCAAGATCGAGGACTAGCGGGGACAGATACGCAGTATTTT.

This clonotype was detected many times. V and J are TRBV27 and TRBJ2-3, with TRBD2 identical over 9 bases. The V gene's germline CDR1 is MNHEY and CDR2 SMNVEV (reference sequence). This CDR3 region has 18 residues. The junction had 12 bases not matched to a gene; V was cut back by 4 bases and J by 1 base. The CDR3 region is CASSSGLAVISGTDTQYF. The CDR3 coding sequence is TGTGCCAGCAGTTCGGGACTAGCTGTCATATCGGGCACAGATACGCAGTATTTT.

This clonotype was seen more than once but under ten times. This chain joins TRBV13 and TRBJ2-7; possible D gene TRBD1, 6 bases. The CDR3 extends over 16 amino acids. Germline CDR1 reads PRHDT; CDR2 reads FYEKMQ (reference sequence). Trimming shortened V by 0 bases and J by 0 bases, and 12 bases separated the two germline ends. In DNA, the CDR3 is TGTGCCAGCAGCTTAGGTTGGGACAAGAGCTCCTACGAGCAGTACTTC. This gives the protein CASSLGWDKSSYEQYF.

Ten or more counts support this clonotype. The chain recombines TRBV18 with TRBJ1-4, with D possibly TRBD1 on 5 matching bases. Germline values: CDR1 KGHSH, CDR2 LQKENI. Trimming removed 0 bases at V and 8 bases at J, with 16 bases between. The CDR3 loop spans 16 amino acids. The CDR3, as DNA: TGTGCCAGCTCACCACCAATCCGGCAGGGAAAGGAAAAACTGTTTTTT. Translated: CASSPPIRQGKEKLFF.

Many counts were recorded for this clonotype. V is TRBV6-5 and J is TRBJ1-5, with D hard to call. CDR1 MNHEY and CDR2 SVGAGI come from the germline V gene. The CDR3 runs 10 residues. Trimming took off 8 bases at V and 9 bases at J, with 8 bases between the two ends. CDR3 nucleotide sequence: TGTGCCAGCGTATTCCCGCCCCAGCATTTT. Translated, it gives CASVFPPQHF.

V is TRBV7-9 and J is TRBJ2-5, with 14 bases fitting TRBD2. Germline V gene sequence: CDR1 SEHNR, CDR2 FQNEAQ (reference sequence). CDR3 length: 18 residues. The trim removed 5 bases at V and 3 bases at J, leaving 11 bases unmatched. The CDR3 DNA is TGTGCCAGCAGCCCCTCCCGGACTAGCGGGGGGTCGGAAGAGACCCAGTACTTC. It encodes CASSPSRTSGGSEETQYF.

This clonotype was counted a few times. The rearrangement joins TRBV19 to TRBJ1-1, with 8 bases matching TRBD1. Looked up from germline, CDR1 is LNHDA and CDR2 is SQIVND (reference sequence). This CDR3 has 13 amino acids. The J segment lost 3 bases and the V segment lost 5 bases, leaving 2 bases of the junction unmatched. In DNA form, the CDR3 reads TGTGCCAGTAGTCTACAGGGGGACACTGAAGCTTTCTTT. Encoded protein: CASSLQGDTEAFF. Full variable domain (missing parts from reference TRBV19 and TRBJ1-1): DGGITQSPKYLFRKEGQNVTLSCEQNLNHDAMYWYRQDPGQGLRLIYYSQIVNDFQKGDIAEGYSVSREKKESFPLTVTSAQKNPTAFYLCASSLQGDTEAFFGQGTRLTVV.

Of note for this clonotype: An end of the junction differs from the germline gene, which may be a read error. Written as DNA, the CDR3 is TGTGCCAGCAGCGAGGGAGGGGGCACTGAAGCTTCCTTT. This codes for CASSEGGGTEASF. The V call is TRBV9, the J call TRBJ1-1; 7 nucleotides match TRBD1. Germline-derived CDR1 and CDR2 are SGDLS and YYNGEE. This CDR3 contains 13 residues. Supplemented by reference TRBV9 and TRBJ1-1, the full variable domain reads DSGVTQTPKHLITATGQRVTLRCSPRSGDLSVYWYQQSLDQGLQFLIQYYNGEERAKGNILERFSAQQFPDLHSELNLSSLELGDSALYFCASSEGGGTEASFGQGTRLTVV.

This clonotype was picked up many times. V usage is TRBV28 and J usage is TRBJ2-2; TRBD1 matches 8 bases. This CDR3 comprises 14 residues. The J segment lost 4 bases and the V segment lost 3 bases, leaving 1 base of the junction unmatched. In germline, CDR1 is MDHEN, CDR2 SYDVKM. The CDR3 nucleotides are TGTGCCAGCAGTTTGGGGACAGGCACCGGGGAGCTGTTTTTT. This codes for CASSLGTGTGELFF.

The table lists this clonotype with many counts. The CDR3 loop reads CASTLRRNNSPLHF. The CDR3 nucleotides are TGTGCCAGCACCCTAAGGAGGAATAATTCACCCCTCCACTTT. The chain joins TRBV6-5 to TRBJ1-6; D is ambiguous. Trimming pared 7 bases from V and 5 bases from J, leaving 12 bases between. The length of the CDR3 is 14 residues. Germline V gene data show CDR1 as MNHEY and CDR2 as SVGAGI.

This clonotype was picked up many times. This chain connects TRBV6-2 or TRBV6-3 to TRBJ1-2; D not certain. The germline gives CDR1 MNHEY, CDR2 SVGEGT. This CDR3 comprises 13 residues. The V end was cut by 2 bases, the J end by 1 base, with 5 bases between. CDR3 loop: CASSYEINYGYTF. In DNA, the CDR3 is TGTGCCAGCAGTTACGAGATTAACTATGGCTACACCTTC.

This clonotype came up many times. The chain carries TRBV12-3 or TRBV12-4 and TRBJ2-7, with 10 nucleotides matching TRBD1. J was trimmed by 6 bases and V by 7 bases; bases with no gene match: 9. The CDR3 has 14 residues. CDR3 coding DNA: TGTGCCAGCACCGCGGACAGGGGGGTCAGCGAGCAGTACTTC. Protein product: CASTADRGVSEQYF.

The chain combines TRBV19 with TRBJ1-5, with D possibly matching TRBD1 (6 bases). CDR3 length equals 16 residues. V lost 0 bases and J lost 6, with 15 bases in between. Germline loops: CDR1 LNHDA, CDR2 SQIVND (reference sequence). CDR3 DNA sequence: TGTGCCAGTAGTATAGAGGGGGGGGCAGGAGCTCAGCCCCAGCATTTT. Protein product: CASSIEGGAGAQPQHF.

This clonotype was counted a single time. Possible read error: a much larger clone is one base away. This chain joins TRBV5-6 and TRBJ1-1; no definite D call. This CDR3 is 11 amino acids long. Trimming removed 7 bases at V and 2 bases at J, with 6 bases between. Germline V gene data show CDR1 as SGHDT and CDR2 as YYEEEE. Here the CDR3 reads CASGSNTEAFF. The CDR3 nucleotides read TGTGCCAGCGGCTCTAACACTGAAGCTTTCTTT.

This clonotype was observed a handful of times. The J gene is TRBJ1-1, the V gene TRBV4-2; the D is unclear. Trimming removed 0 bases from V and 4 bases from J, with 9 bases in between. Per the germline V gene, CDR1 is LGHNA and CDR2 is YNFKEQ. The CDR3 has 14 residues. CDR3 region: CASSQEFLATEAFF. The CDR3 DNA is TGTGCCAGCAGCCAAGAATTTTTGGCCACTGAAGCTTTCTTT.

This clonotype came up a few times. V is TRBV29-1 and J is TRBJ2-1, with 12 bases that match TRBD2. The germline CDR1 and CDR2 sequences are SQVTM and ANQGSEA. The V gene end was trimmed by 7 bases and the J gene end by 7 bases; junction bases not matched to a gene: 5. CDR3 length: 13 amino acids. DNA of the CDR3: TGCAGCGCAGAAGGGACTAGCGGGAATGAGCAGTTCTTC. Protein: CSAEGTSGNEQFF.

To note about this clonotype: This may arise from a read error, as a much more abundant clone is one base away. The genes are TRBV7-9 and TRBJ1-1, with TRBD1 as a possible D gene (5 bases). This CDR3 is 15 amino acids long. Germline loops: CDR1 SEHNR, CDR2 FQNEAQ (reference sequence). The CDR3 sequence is CASSSTGGGGTGAFF. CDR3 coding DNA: TGTGCCAGCAGCTCGACGGGGGGGGGAGGAACTGGAGCTTTCTTT.

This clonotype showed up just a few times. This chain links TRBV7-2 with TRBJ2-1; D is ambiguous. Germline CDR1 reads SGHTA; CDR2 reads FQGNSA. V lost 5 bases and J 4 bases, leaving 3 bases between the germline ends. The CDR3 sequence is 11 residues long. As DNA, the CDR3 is TGTGCCAGCAGCGATTACAATGAGCAGTTCTTC. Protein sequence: CASSDYNEQFF.

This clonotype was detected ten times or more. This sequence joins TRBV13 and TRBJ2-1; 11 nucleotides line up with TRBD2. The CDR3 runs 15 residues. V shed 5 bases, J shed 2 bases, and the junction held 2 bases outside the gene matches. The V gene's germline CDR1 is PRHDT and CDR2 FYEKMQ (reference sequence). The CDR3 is CASSPGLAAYNEQFF. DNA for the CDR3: TGTGCCAGCAGCCCGGGACTAGCGGCCTACAATGAGCAGTTCTTC.

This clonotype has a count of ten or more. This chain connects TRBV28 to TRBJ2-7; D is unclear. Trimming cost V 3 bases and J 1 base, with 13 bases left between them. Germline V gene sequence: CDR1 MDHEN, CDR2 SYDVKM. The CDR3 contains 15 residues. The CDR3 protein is CASSLVGLQSYEQYF. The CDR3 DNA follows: TGTGCCAGCAGTTTGGTTGGGTTGCAGTCCTACGAGCAGTACTTC.